One sample yielded the 28 T cell receptor beta chains listed below, sequenced in a study of cytomegalovirus exposure and HLA in healthy donors. The PCR used 60 Vbeta and 13 Jbeta primers. Measured with immunoSEQ multiplex PCR; TCRdb has only the in-frame clones, and not every one. The sample includes roughly 200,000 clones, roughly four fifths of them seen just once. The sequencing input was PBMCs. All receptors come from a man between 45 and 60 years old in good health and CMV-seronegative.

This clone has a single count. The CDR3 nucleotides read TGTGCCAGCAGCGGAGGCGTCTACTACGAGCAGTACTTC. Its protein is CASSGGVYYEQYF. The chain is built from TRBV6-1 and TRBJ2-7; D may be TRBD2 (5 bases). Deletions cut 6 bases from V and 3 bases from J, with 12 bases between. The CDR3 runs to 13 residues. Germline CDR1 and CDR2: MNHNS and SASEGT.

This clone has more than one count but fewer than ten. The CDR3 coding sequence is TGTGCCAGCAGCTTCCCACAGGGCAATGAGCAGTTCTTC. Amino acid sequence: CASSFPQGNEQFF. The chain links TRBV5-6 to TRBJ2-1; tentatively, D is TRBD1 (6 bases). The CDR3 totals 13 residues. The V end lost 2 bases, the J end lost 6 bases, and 9 bases lay between the germline ends. Germline CDR1 reads SGHDT; CDR2 reads YYEEEE.

This rearrangement joins TRBV7-3 to TRBJ1-1, with D perhaps matching TRBD1 (6 bases). V was clipped by 3 bases and J by 1 base, with 9 bases between them. Looked up from germline, CDR1 is SGHTA and CDR2 is FQGTGA. This CDR3 is built from 14 residues. Written as DNA, the CDR3 is TGTGCCAGCAGCTTCTCACAGGGGAACACTGAAGCTTTCTTT. Its translation: CASSFSQGNTEAFF.

The rearrangement links TRBV29-1 to TRBJ1-1, with D perhaps TRBD1 (5 bases). CDR3 length: 15 amino acids. Looked up from germline, CDR1 is SQVTM and CDR2 is ANQGSEA. The V and J ends lost 6 bases and 2 bases respectively, with 19 bases between them. CDR3 nucleotides: TGCAGCGTAACACCGATGGGGGGGGGAAACACTGAAGCTTTCTTT. The encoded protein is CSVTPMGGGNTEAFF. The full variable domain, its missing parts supplied by reference TRBV29-1 and TRBJ1-1, is SAVISQKPSRDICQRGTSLTIQCQVDSQVTMMFWYRQQPGQSLTLIATANQGSEATYESGFVIDKFPISRPNLTFSTLTVSNMSPEDSSIYLCSVTPMGGGNTEAFFGQGTRLTVV.

Only one count was recorded for this clone. V gene TRBV6-5 combines with J gene TRBJ2-7; TRBD1 might be the D (5 bases). The germline V gene encodes CDR1 MNHEY and CDR2 SVGAGI. Trimming cost V 2 bases and J 6 bases, with 17 bases left between them. The CDR3 sequence is 15 residues long. The CDR3 loop is CASSYESGPRPEQYF. The DNA for the CDR3 is TGTGCCAGCAGTTACGAGTCAGGGCCCCGTCCCGAGCAGTACTTC.

This clone appeared once. The rearrangement links TRBV18 to TRBJ2-7, with 8 bases lining up with TRBD2. With V trimmed by 8 bases and J by 1 base, 1 base remained unmatched. Germline assignment: CDR1 KGHSH and CDR2 LQKENI. The CDR3 contains 12 residues. The CDR3 protein is CASRGGSYEQYF. The CDR3 bases are TGTGCCAGCCGGGGGGGTTCCTACGAGCAGTACTTC.

V is TRBV7-2 and J is TRBJ1-1, with TRBD1 as a possible D gene (6 bases). The CDR3 is made up of 16 amino acids. Germline loops: CDR1 SGHTA, CDR2 FQGNSA. With 7 bases removed from V and 2 bases from J, the gap between germline ends came to 20 bases. The CDR3 protein is CASTRVAGAFNTEAFF. CDR3 in DNA: TGTGCCAGCACCCGGGTGGCAGGGGCGTTCAACACTGAAGCTTTCTTT.

CDR3 DNA: TGTGCCAGCAGCTTGAGTGTCCTAAGCAATGAGCAGTTCTTC. Translated, it gives CASSLSVLSNEQFF. The chain links TRBV5-8 to TRBJ2-1; D unresolved. The V gene lost 1 base and the J gene lost 6 bases, with 11 bases spanning the gap. The CDR3 contains 14 residues. CDR1 SGHTS and CDR2 YDEGEE come from the germline V gene.

In its sample, this clone was seen a few times. The chain is built from TRBV5-6 and TRBJ2-1; D is possibly TRBD1 (6 bases). Deletions cut 2 bases from V and 10 bases from J, with 16 bases between. Germline assignment: CDR1 SGHDT and CDR2 YYEEEE. The CDR3 length is 14 residues. CDR3 residues: CASSFNYREREQFF. The CDR3 DNA reads as TGTGCCAGCAGCTTTAACTACAGGGAAAGGGAGCAGTTCTTC.

The V and J genes are TRBV6-1 and TRBJ1-4; no reliable D call. V lost 1 base and J 2 bases, leaving 8 bases between the germline ends. Germline CDR1 and CDR2: MNHNS and SASEGT. The CDR3 spans 15 residues. The CDR3 sequence: CASSEGGLTNEKLFF. The CDR3 coding sequence is TGTGCCAGCAGTGAAGGTGGACTGACTAATGAAAAACTGTTTTTT.

The chain employs TRBV6-5 and TRBJ1-6, with D possibly being TRBD1 (5 bases). The germline V gene encodes CDR1 MNHEY and CDR2 SVGAGI. The CDR3 covers 16 residues. V was cut by 0 bases and J by 7 bases, with 13 bases left in between. The CDR3 is CASSYSIAPGNSPLHF. CDR3 coding DNA: TGTGCCAGCAGTTACTCAATCGCCCCAGGGAATTCACCCCTCCACTTT.

The chain employs TRBV28 and TRBJ1-4; tentatively, D is TRBD1 (6 bases). The V end was cut by 9 bases, the J end by 8 bases, with 10 bases between. Per germline, CDR1 MDHEN and CDR2 SYDVKM. This CDR3 contains 11 residues. The CDR3 is CASLDREKLFF. In nucleotides, the CDR3 is TGTGCCAGTCTAGACAGGGAAAAACTGTTTTTT. The full variable domain, its missing parts supplied by reference TRBV28 and TRBJ1-4, is DVKVTQSSRYLVKRTGEKVFLECVQDMDHENMFWYRQDPGLGLRLIYFSYDVKMKEKGDIPEGYSVSREKKERFSLILESASTNQTSMYLCASLDREKLFFGSGTQLSVL.

The V and J genes are TRBV7-3 and TRBJ2-7; maybe TRBD2 (5 bases). Germline CDR1 and CDR2: SGHTA and FQGTGA. The CDR3 contains 17 residues. V was pared by 4 bases and J by 0 bases, with 19 bases between. CDR3 loop: CASSSPSWGSSSYEQYF. The CDR3, as DNA: TGTGCCAGCAGCTCTCCTAGCTGGGGTTCAAGCTCCTACGAGCAGTACTTC.

The CDR3 DNA reads TGTGCCAGCGCTAGCCCCCCTACCTACGAGCAGTACTTC. Translation gives CASASPPTYEQYF. V is TRBV6-6 and J is TRBJ2-5; TRBD2 is a possible D gene (5 bases). The J call is in doubt because the DNA end fits TRBJ2-7 better. Germline V CDR1 and CDR2: MNHNY, SVGAGI (reference sequence). The CDR3 runs to 13 residues.

In its sample, this clone was seen a few times. The rearrangement uses TRBV29-1 and TRBJ1-1; no reliable D call. The germline gives CDR1 SQVTM, CDR2 ANQGSEA. This CDR3 has 11 amino acids. V was pared by 7 bases and J by 3 bases, with 9 bases between. CDR3 DNA: TGCAGCGACCACACCTACACTGAAGCTTTCTTT. Protein: CSDHTYTEAFF.

The rearrangement joins TRBV7-3 to TRBJ2-7; 8 positions agree with TRBD1. Losses at the gene ends were 1 base for V and 0 bases for J; bases not matched to a gene: 20. Germline V lookup: CDR1 SGHTA, CDR2 FQGTGA. The CDR3 covers 21 residues. The CDR3 DNA follows: TGTGCCAGCAGCTTAAGAGGTAGAGGACAGGGAAAAAGCACCAGCTCCTACGAGCAGTACTTC. The encoded protein is CASSLRGRGQGKSTSSYEQYF.

V usage is TRBV14 and J usage is TRBJ1-6; maybe TRBD1 (6 bases). This CDR3 spans 15 amino acids. V was cut by 4 bases and J by 10 bases, with 17 bases left in between. Germline V gene data show CDR1 as SGHDN and CDR2 as FVKESK. The CDR3 nucleotides are TGTGCCAGCAGCCTACGGGCCAGGGGAAGATCACCCCTCCACTTT. Its translation is CASSLRARGRSPLHF.

This clone appeared once. This chain connects TRBV27 to TRBJ2-7, with 10 positions matching TRBD1. The V gene's germline CDR1 is MNHEY and CDR2 SMNVEV (reference sequence). The J segment lost 7 bases and the V segment lost 4 bases, leaving 7 bases of the junction unmatched. CDR3 length equals 14 residues. DNA of the CDR3: TGTGCCAGCAGTTCGCGACAGGGGGCTAGAGAGCAGTACTTC. This gives the protein CASSSRQGAREQYF.

Regarding this clone: One junction end does not reproduce the germline sequence, and a read error may be involved. The rearrangement uses TRBV7-9 and TRBJ2-3; 12 positions agree with TRBD2. Germline CDR1 SEHNR, CDR2 FQNEAQ (reference sequence). The CDR3 is 15 residues long. CDR3 coding DNA: TGTTCCAGCAGCCGTGGACTAGCGGGAACAGATACGCAGTATTTT. Translated, it gives CSSSRGLAGTDTQYF.

The chain carries TRBV9 and TRBJ1-4; D unclear. The CDR3 runs 17 residues. CDR1 is SGDLS and CDR2 is YYNGEE in the germline V gene. The ends were cut back, 5 bases at V and 0 bases at J, with 17 bases in the middle. CDR3 amino acids: CASRGGSLPATNEKLFF. DNA of the CDR3: TGTGCCAGCAGGGGAGGGAGCCTCCCCGCAACTAATGAAAAACTGTTTTTT.

This chain links TRBV11-1 with TRBJ2-7; TRBD1 matches 7 bases. V shed 0 bases, J shed 1 base, and the junction held 6 bases outside the gene matches. In germline, CDR1 is SGHAT, CDR2 FQDESV (reference sequence). The CDR3 spans 16 residues. CDR3 residues: CASSLAKGAPSYEQYF. In DNA form, the CDR3 reads TGTGCCAGCAGCTTAGCGAAGGGGGCTCCATCCTACGAGCAGTACTTC. Full variable domain (remainder filled in from reference TRBV11-1 and TRBJ2-7): EAEVAQSPRYKITEKSQAVAFWCDPISGHATLYWYRQILGQGPELLVQFQDESVVDDSQLPKDRFSAERLKGVDSTLKIQPAELGDSAMYLCASSLAKGAPSYEQYFGPGTRLTVT.

The gene calls are TRBV6-5 and TRBJ1-3, with D unclear. The CDR3 length is 16 residues. Germline CDR1 is MNHEY and CDR2 is SVGAGI. V shed 0 bases and J shed 0 bases, with 9 bases lying between them. CDR3: CASSYSREVSGNTIYF. The CDR3, as DNA: TGTGCCAGCAGTTACTCGAGGGAGGTCTCTGGAAACACCATATATTTT.

This clone was picked up one time. The gene calls are TRBV7-2 and TRBJ1-5, with TRBD1 matching over 8 bases. V shed 5 bases and J 3 bases; nucleotides not matched to a gene: 6. The germline V gene encodes CDR1 SGHTA and CDR2 FQGNSA. CDR3 length: 15 residues. The CDR3, as DNA: TGTGCCAGCAGCCTGACAGGGGCCAACAATCAGCCCCAGCATTTT. Its protein is CASSLTGANNQPQHF. The variable domain in full, completed from reference TRBV7-2 and TRBJ1-5, reads GAGVSQSPSNKVTEKGKDVELRCDPISGHTALYWYRQSLGQGLEFLIYFQGNSAPDKSGLPSDRFSAERTGGSVSTLTIQRTQQEDSAVYLCASSLTGANNQPQHFGDGTRLSIL.

This clone came up a few times. J is TRBJ1-1 and V is TRBV19; a possible D gene is TRBD1 (5 bases). The germline V gene encodes CDR1 LNHDA and CDR2 SQIVND (reference sequence). Trimming removed 8 bases from V and 10 bases from J, with 14 bases in between. The CDR3 runs 11 residues. CDR3 residues: CASRGRVSAFF. Written as DNA, the CDR3 is TGTGCCAGTCGTGGCAGGGTTTCAGCTTTCTTT.

DNA of the CDR3: TGTGCCAGTACCTACGGGACTAGTCATTCCGGGGAGCTGTTTTTT. It is translated as CASTYGTSHSGELFF. V usage is TRBV19 and J usage is TRBJ2-2, with 8 bases matching TRBD2. CDR1 and CDR2 from the germline V gene are LNHDA and SQIVND (reference sequence). Losses at the gene ends were 7 bases for V and 6 bases for J; bases not matched to a gene: 10. CDR3 length: 15 residues.

The gene calls are TRBV7-2 and TRBJ2-1; the D gene is possibly TRBD2 (5 bases). CDR3 length equals 14 residues. V was trimmed by 3 bases and J by 1 base, leaving 7 bases between them. Per germline, CDR1 SGHTA and CDR2 FQGNSA. CDR3 amino acids: CASSFPGSYNEQFF. In nucleotides, the CDR3 is TGTGCCAGCAGCTTTCCGGGATCCTACAATGAGCAGTTCTTC.

The sample holds one count of this clone. The J gene is TRBJ2-5, the V gene TRBV7-2, with D possibly matching TRBD1 (6 bases). Trimming stripped 1 base from V and 3 bases from J, with 9 bases between. Germline values: CDR1 SGHTA, CDR2 FQGNSA. The CDR3 covers 14 residues. In DNA form, the CDR3 reads TGTGCCAGCAGCTTAGGTGGGGGCAAAGAGACCCAGTACTTC. The encoded protein is CASSLGGGKETQYF.

The chain couples TRBV7-2 to TRBJ2-2; possible D gene TRBD1, 5 bases. The CDR3 totals 16 residues. Germline CDR1 reads SGHTA; CDR2 reads FQGNSA. The V end lost 1 base, the J end lost 0 bases, and 9 bases lay between the germline ends. For the CDR3, the DNA is TGTGCCAGCAGCTTAGTGGGGCGGACGAACACCGGGGAGCTGTTTTTT. Encoded protein: CASSLVGRTNTGELFF.